This T cell receptor beta chain emerged from a study of cytomegalovirus exposure and HLA in healthy donors (dated by TCRdb to the late 2010s). At the level of the whole study: An earlier analysis of some 500 of the donors reported 250 to 300 Gb of sequence data and some 100 million unique TCR beta sequences from 150 million to 200 million T cells. An earlier analysis of several hundred of the donors applied high-throughput TCR beta sequencing to assess whether each TCR beta V gene segment acted as functional or pseudogenic. Both class I and class II loci were covered by HLA typing, at four-digit resolution. The study combined high-throughput TCR immunosequencing, statistical association of individual TCRs with disease status, and machine learning to predict cytomegalovirus infection status. Several DR-DQ haplotypes were treated as single units for association and clustering because of strong linkage in the cohort. Donor age, sex, ethnicity and CMV serostatus were compiled together with the repertoire data. Around 320 gigabases of sequencing data and approximately 85 million unique TCR sequences were included in an early release covering under 650 HLA-typed donors. Besides the first cohort of under 700 subjects, a separate validation cohort made up of 120 different subjects was used. Of the approximately 400 genotyped donors, over 80% were placed in the genetic ancestry cluster associated with self-reported Caucasian donors. The study profiled the T cell repertoires of hundreds of subjects by immunosequencing and related them to cytomegalovirus serostatus. Rather than drawing on any new phenotypic data, the later analysis identified candidate immune exposures from TCR beta sequences and the way those sequences occurred across donors. A later genetic analysis used genome-wide SNP genotypes for about three fifths of the 666 donors, treating that subset as a discovery cohort. In a later analysis, previously published TCR beta repertoires from 670 or so donors were re-analyzed and high-resolution HLA genotyping was added so that TCR occurrence patterns could be studied. Typing coverage varied by locus: about 620-630 donors for A, B, C, DRB1 and DQB1; around 560 for DQA1; around 610 for DPA1; 450 to 480 for DPB1. The study aimed to test whether cataloging public T cell receptors could reveal signatures of past pathogen exposure. Every repertoire in the discovery cohort had been generated on one and the same sequencing platform. Among 300 to 500 genotyped donors of the cohort, an average of around 250,000 unique TCR beta nucleotide sequences was sequenced per donor, of which 15% to 20% were non-productive.

On this clone: The specificity of this receptor is unknown. The input lacks base qualities; no much larger clone sits a single base away.

The cohort consisted of 650 to 850 healthy bone marrow donors. At the time of sampling, all cohort members were nominally healthy, though unrecorded immune exposures were likely present. The donor tested CMV seropositive, placing the donor among the 289 seropositive members of the cohort. Every donor gave a peripheral blood sample, and the peripheral blood mononuclear cells from that sample were used for TCR beta sequencing. The Qiagen DNeasy Blood Extraction Kit was used to extract genomic DNA from the blood cell samples. Broader findings and caveats from the paper: A further reported finding was that TCR beta sequences accurately predicted the HLA-A and HLA-B alleles for most subjects in the first cohort. Sequencing depth was assumed to be roughly uniform across donors in the presence/absence analyses, though that assumption may not hold. The sequencing pipeline was judged likely to have produced a cluster of highly shared sequence variants as a technical artifact. Compared with equally common non-associated chains, HLA-associated TCR beta chains in a later analysis were more clonally expanded and had lower generation probabilities. A later genetic analysis associated a missense DCLRE1C variant with V-gene and J-gene trimming of TCR beta chains, and an independent cohort replicated the association. Because counts were too low, seventeen rarely observed V segments, including chromosome 9 orphons, were left out of the earlier analysis of some 600 of the donors. According to a later analysis, parvovirus B19, influenza, CMV and Epstein-Barr virus appeared linked to several top co-occurrence clusters. In this cohort, only TCR beta chains were sequenced, and detectable features were limited by the absence of alpha or paired-chain data. A later analysis found that most CMV-associated TCR beta chains appeared HLA-restricted, with HLA associations seemingly driven largely by CMV exposure. Across donors, most TCR sequences were observed very rarely, whereas some public TCRs were present in many individuals. The 87-base-pair reads could not distinguish some IMGT-functional V segments, including TRBV6-2 and TRBV6-3, so those segments were excluded. Because HLA typing was unavailable for some donors at each locus, only the typed subset was used in association tests. An earlier analysis of 587 of the donors showed that most TCR beta V segments appeared in productive rearrangements either about 87% or about 30% of the time, which broadly matched IMGT annotations. A few of the identified cytomegalovirus-associated TCR beta chains were confirmed in vitro to be specific for cytomegalovirus antigens. When HLA alleles, especially DR and DQ, strongly co-occurred, TCR associations were difficult to assign to individual alleles. A total of 164 TCR beta chains were listed by the study as associated with cytomegalovirus. At a false discovery rate of 0.05, a later analysis linked 15,000 to 20,000 TCR beta sequences to specific HLA alleles. In a later analysis, the rate of TCR association differed among HLA loci, with DRB1 alleles having the most associated TCRs and HLA-C alleles having the fewest. It was suggested by the authors that the approach could potentially be generalized to other disease states and immunological phenotypes. Linkage disequilibrium might explain the correlated functional status among segregating V segments, but an unknown experimental factor could not be excluded. The only immune exposure information available for the cohort was CMV serostatus. The classifier was reported to diagnose cytomegalovirus status with high specificity and sensitivity in both the original cohort and the validation cohort. A later genetic analysis reported fewer N-insertions in productive TCRs among donors in an Asian-associated ancestry cluster than the approximately 670-donor mean.

Libraries were made using the immunoSEQ multiplex PCR assay. A mixture of 60 forward primers for TCR Vbeta segments and 13 reverse primers for TCR Jbeta segments was used in the multiplex PCR. Amplification of the CDR3 region of rearranged TCR beta genes was performed with a multiplex PCR assay on genomic DNA. On the Illumina HiSeq System, the amplified TCR beta libraries were sequenced as 87-base-pair reads. The source study handled its data this way. In a later analysis, roughly 80 million unique TCR beta chains were counted across the 500 to 850 repertoires, and roughly 11 million of these chains were shared by at least two donors. To remove PCR and sequencing errors, raw reads were error-corrected and collapsed into unique sequences using a nearest-neighbor algorithm that merged closely related sequences. Alignment of CDR3 sequences to IMGT reference sequences was used to assign V, D and J gene segments. Each retained sequence needed at least a six-nucleotide match to both a V gene segment and a J gene segment. Rearrangements were classified as productive when the CDR3 lacked stop codons and remained in frame with V and J, and all other rearrangements were classified as non-productive. Following IMGT convention, CDR3 was defined as the stretch from the second conserved V-encoded cysteine up to the conserved J-encoded phenylalanine. The earlier analysis of approximately 500 of the donors excluded sequences that lacked an unambiguous match to a single V gene segment. In an earlier analysis of several hundred of the donors, V segments were called functional above 56.7% productive rearrangements and were called segregating when the between-donor standard deviation exceeded 5%. To diagnose cytomegalovirus status from the catalog of TCR beta chain sequences, a statistical classification framework was built. In a later analysis, TCR nucleotide sequences were compared against IMGT/GENE-DB human TR gene sequences so that V and J genes could be assigned. The TCRdist pipeline was used in a later analysis to assign CDR3 sequences and most-parsimonious VDJ recombination scenarios. In a later analysis, each TCR beta chain was defined by its CDR3 amino acid sequence together with its V-gene family, and reads without a unique V-gene family were excluded. As a way to deal with suspected cross-contamination and a sequencing artifact, a later analysis dropped 450 to 600 nucleotide sequences that were highly shared and had low generation probability. In a later analysis, a clonal expansion index for each public chain was calculated from normalized within-repertoire ranks of inferred template counts. Generation probabilities in a later analysis came from a VDJ recombination model fitted to out-of-frame rearrangements, and those results were checked against IGoR. A later analysis scored TCR-TCR, TCR-HLA and TCR-CMV co-occurrence with hypergeometric tests, applying a repertoire-size bias correction to TCR pairs. In a later analysis, false discovery rates were estimated by permuting HLA or CMV assignments 20 times. In a later analysis, co-occurring TCRs were grouped using DBSCAN, with TCRdist sequence similarity added in when clustering inside HLA-allele-positive subsets. Repertoires with fewer than 30,000 or more than 120,000 public chains were left out of co-occurrence clustering, as were five repertoires with anomalous nucleotide sharing. TCRdb took over this immuneACCESS table, retaining in-frame rearrangements with V and J assigned. Such tables are incomplete; in checked studies, under half of the missing clones stem from an unresolved V gene, and the remainder is unexplained. V, J and clone size are taken as reported in that table, and D and trimming were inferred from the DNA itself. In all, the sample holds 90,000 to 130,000 clones, and about four fifths of those were seen once. The ten largest make up about a fifth of the sample.

From the cysteine through the phenylalanine, the CDR3 covers 10 amino acids. Only the CDR3 region is kept as DNA, spanning 30 bases read in frame from base 1. The sequence came from a man aged 25-40 years in good health and CMV-seropositive. The receptor chain draws on TRBV21-1 and TRBJ1-5. TRBV21-1 is deemed a pseudogene. Sequences were obtained from PBMCs. At the DNA level, the sequence is TGTGCCAGCAGGCGCCAGCCCCAGCATTTT. This is translated as CASRRQPQHF.